Listed below are T cell receptor beta chains from one sample, sequenced in a study of CD8+CD57+ T cells in acquired aplastic anemia. Each CDR3 protein gets one entry after TCRdb re-called the reads with MiXCR. This sample carries more than 100,000 distinct CDR3 sequences, around 48% of them seen once, and the ten largest clones take 2% to 3%. The sample taken for sequencing was sorted CD4+, CD8+, or CD8+CD57+ T cells (not recorded which) from PBMCs. The receptors shown here come from a human donor in good health, serving as a control. Each CDR3 is given with its conserved first and last residue. The D gene is left open where the match is weak. A row's size may be missing; if present it is once, few, many or a size class.

TRBV7-6	many	.	TRBJ2-7	CASSLGPDRRIYEQYF	TGTGCCAGCAGCTTAGGGCCGGACCGAAGGATTTACGAGCAGTACTTC
TRBV7-9	.	.	TRBJ2-7	CASNPSRGNEQYF	TGTGCCAGCAACCCGAGCCGAGGGAACGAGCAGTACTTC
TRBV6-5	.	.	TRBJ2-4	CVSSSRGDHKNIQYF	TGTGTCAGCAGTTCAAGGGGGGATCACAAAAACATTCAGTACTTC
TRBV10-2	.	.	TRBJ1-4	CASGGETNEKLFF	TGCGCCAGTGGGGGGGAGACTAATGAAAAACTGTTTTTT
TRBV2	many	.	TRBJ2-3	CASRSEGGTSTDTQYF	TGTGCCAGCCGATCTGAGGGGGGAACTAGCACAGATACGCAGTATTTT
TRBV6-1	many	.	TRBJ1-6	CASSQDTSPLHF	TGTGCCAGCAGTCAAGACACCTCACCCCTCCACTTT
TRBV15	.	TRBD2	TRBJ2-3	CATSRDPSGDTDTQYF	TGTGCCACCAGCAGAGATCCTAGCGGGGACACAGATACGCAGTATTTT
TRBV6-5	many	.	TRBJ1-2	CASSSSVGIYGYTF	TGTGCCAGCAGTTCCTCCGTCGGGATCTATGGCTACACCTTC
TRBV29-1	.	TRBD2	TRBJ2-1	CSVRLAGRPGNEQFF	TGCAGCGTCCGACTAGCGGGGAGGCCGGGGAATGAGCAGTTCTTC
TRBV30	many	TRBD1	TRBJ1-6	CAWTVTGVGSPLHF	TGTGCCTGGACCGTGACAGGGGTGGGTTCACCCCTCCACTTT
TRBV6-1	many	.	TRBJ1-1	CASSARANMVNTEAFF	TGTGCCAGCAGTGCCCGAGCGAACATGGTTAACACTGAAGCTTTCTTT
TRBV2	.	.	TRBJ1-5	CASGPPGNSNQPQHF	TGTGCCAGCGGGCCTCCAGGGAACAGCAATCAGCCCCAGCATTTT
TRBV12-3/TRBV12-4	many	.	TRBJ2-7	CASSLKGEPTYEQYF	TGTGCCAGCAGTTTGAAGGGGGAACCCACCTACGAGCAGTACTTC
TRBV24-1	many	.	TRBJ2-1	CATSSGSSSYNEQFF	TGTGCCACCAGTTCTGGCAGTAGCTCCTACAATGAGCAGTTCTTC
TRBV7-3	.	.	TRBJ2-3	CAISESAEGEDTQYF	TGTGCCATCAGTGAGTCGGCGGAAGGGGAAGATACGCAGTATTTT
TRBV12-5	many	.	TRBJ1-2	CASGYQGNIGYTF	TGTGCTAGTGGTTACCAGGGTAATATTGGCTACACCTTC
TRBV29-1	.	.	TRBJ2-3	CSVEPADGTDTQYF	TGCAGCGTTGAGCCCGCGGACGGCACAGATACGCAGTATTTT
TRBV20-1	once	.	TRBJ1-1	CSAREPGRGTEAFF	TGCAGTGCGAGAGAGCCGGGGAGGGGAACTGAAGCTTTCTTT
TRBV24-1	.	TRBD1	TRBJ2-5	CATSDPRPTGKEETQYF	TGTGCCACCAGTGACCCTCGACCGACAGGGAAGGAAGAGACCCAGTACTTC
TRBV10-2	.	.	TRBJ1-1	CASSEYGRGEAFF	TGCGCCAGCAGTGAGTATGGTAGGGGTGAAGCTTTCTTT
TRBV25-1	.	.	TRBJ2-7	CASSEGAGTITYYEQYF	TGTGCCAGCAGTGAAGGGGCAGGAACCATCACTTACTACGAGCAGTACTTC
TRBV18	.	TRBD1	TRBJ1-1	CASSPQGQGSRTEAFF	TGTGCCAGCTCACCACAGGGACAGGGTAGTCGGACTGAAGCTTTCTTT
TRBV5-1	many	TRBD1	TRBJ2-7	CASQKGGASSEQYF	TGCGCCAGCCAAAAAGGGGGCGCTTCGTCCGAGCAGTACTTC
TRBV2	many	TRBD1	TRBJ2-5	CASTGQGVYETQYF	TGTGCCAGCACCGGACAGGGTGTGTATGAGACCCAGTACTTC
TRBV19	many	.	TRBJ1-4	CASSIPGSPEKLFF	TGTGCCAGTAGTATACCAGGGTCCCCTGAAAAACTGTTTTTT
TRBV20-1	.	TRBD1	TRBJ2-7	CSAIAGTETYEQYF	TGCAGTGCGATAGCCGGGACAGAGACCTACGAGCAGTACTTC
TRBV9	.	TRBD1	TRBJ1-1	CASSVGIRTGASSPLGGTEAFF	TGTGCCAGCAGCGTAGGGATCCGGACAGGGGCCAGCTCACCACTAGGGGGTACTGAAGCTTTCTTT
TRBV7-8	.	.	TRBJ1-5	CASSPPGAGQPQHF	TGTGCCAGCAGCCCTCCAGGGGCGGGGCAGCCCCAGCATTTT
TRBV10-3	many	TRBD1	TRBJ1-1	CAISESGLGGETEAFF	TGTGCCATCAGTGAGTCGGGGTTAGGGGGCGAGACTGAAGCTTTCTTT
TRBV2	.	.	TRBJ2-7	CASTAGQVHPSEQYF	TGTGCCAGCACGGCAGGGCAAGTCCATCCTTCCGAGCAGTACTTC
TRBV29-1	.	.	TRBJ1-1	CSVPTSTAVEAFF	TGCAGCGTTCCGACCTCAACAGCAGTTGAAGCTTTCTTT
TRBV4-1	few	TRBD1	TRBJ1-5	CASSQVHFTGTVFPDTQHF	TGCGCCAGCAGCCAAGTTCATTTCACCGGGACAGTCTTTCCAGATACGCAGCATTTT
TRBV4-1	many	.	TRBJ2-7	CASSQVGRRAYEQYF	TGCGCCAGCAGCCAAGTTGGGAGAAGAGCCTACGAGCAGTACTTC
TRBV2	.	TRBD1	TRBJ1-4	CASSRGTESEELFF	TGTGCCAGCAGCCGAGGGACAGAAAGTGAAGAACTGTTTTTT
TRBV24-1	medium-sized	.	TRBJ2-3	CATSDLGSTDTQYF	TGTGCCACCAGTGATTTGGGCAGCACAGATACGCAGTATTTT
TRBV19	.	.	TRBJ1-2	CASISLTGNYGYTF	TGTGCCAGTATTTCCTTGACAGGAAACTATGGCTACACCTTC
TRBV12-3/TRBV12-4	many	.	TRBJ1-1	CASISLRGTEAFF	TGTGCCAGCATTTCACTCAGGGGAACTGAAGCTTTCTTT
TRBV12-3/TRBV12-4	many	.	TRBJ1-2	CASSKFLGGNYGYTF	TGTGCCAGCAGTAAATTCCTGGGGGGAAACTATGGCTACACCTTC
TRBV10-1	.	.	TRBJ2-1	CASSESKSQEQFF	TGCGCCAGCAGTGAGTCGAAGTCCCAAGAGCAGTTCTTC
TRBV20-1	.	.	TRBJ1-6	CSASQSSYNSPLHF	TGCAGTGCTAGCCAGAGCTCCTATAATTCACCCCTCCACTTT
TRBV24-1	.	TRBD1	TRBJ2-3	CATSEPGQGAGTQYF	TGTGCCACCAGTGAGCCAGGGCAGGGGGCGGGTACGCAGTATTTT